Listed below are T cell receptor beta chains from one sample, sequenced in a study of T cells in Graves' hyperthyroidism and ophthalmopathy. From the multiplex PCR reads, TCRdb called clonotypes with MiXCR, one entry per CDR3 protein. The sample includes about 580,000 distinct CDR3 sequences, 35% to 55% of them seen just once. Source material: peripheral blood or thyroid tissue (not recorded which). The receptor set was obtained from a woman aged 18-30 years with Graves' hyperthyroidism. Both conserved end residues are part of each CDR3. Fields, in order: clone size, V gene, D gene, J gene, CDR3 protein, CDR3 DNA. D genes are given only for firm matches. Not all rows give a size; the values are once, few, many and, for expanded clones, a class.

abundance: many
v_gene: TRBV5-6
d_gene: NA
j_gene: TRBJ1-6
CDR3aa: CASSLEDSPLHF
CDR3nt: TGTGCCAGCAGCTTGGAAGATTCACCCCTCCACTTT

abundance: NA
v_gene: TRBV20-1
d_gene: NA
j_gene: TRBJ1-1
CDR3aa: CSARWGGPGAEASF
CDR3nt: TGCAGTGCTAGGTGGGGCGGACCGGGCGCTGAAGCTTCCTTT

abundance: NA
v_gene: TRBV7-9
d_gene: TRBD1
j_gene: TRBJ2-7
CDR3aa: CASDRGRFNEQYF
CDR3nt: TGTGCCAGCGACAGGGGGCGGTTTAACGAGCAGTACTTC

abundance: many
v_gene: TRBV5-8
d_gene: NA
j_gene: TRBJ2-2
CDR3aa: CASSSGPGTNTGELFF
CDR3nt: TGTGCCAGCAGCTCAGGGCCCGGGACGAACACCGGGGAGCTGTTTTTT

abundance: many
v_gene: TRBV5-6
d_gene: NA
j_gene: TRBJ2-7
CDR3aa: CASSLAQSTYEQYF
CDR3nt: TGTGCCAGCAGCTTGGCACAGTCCACCTACGAGCAGTACTTC

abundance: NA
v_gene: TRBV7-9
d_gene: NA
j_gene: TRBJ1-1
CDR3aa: CASGAHPPLPSNTEAFF
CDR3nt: TGTGCCAGCGGGGCTCACCCTCCACTCCCTTCGAACACTGAAGCTTTCTTT

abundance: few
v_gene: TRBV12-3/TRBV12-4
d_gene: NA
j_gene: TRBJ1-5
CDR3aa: CASSKRGTNSNQPQHF
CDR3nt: TGTGCCAGCTCCAAGAGGGGTACAAATAGCAATCAGCCCCAGCATTTT

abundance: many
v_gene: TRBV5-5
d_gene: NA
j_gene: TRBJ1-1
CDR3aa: CASSVLASMNTEAFF
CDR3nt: TGTGCCAGCAGCGTATTGGCATCCATGAACACTGAAGCTTTCTTT

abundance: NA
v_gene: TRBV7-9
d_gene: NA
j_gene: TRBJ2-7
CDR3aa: CASRLAGQEASYEQYF
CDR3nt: TGTGCCAGCAGACTCGCGGGCCAAGAGGCCTCCTACGAGCAGTACTTC

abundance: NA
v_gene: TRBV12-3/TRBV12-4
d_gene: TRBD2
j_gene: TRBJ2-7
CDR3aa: CASSFKGLAGFYEQYF
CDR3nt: TGTGCCAGCAGTTTTAAGGGACTAGCGGGATTCTACGAGCAGTACTTC

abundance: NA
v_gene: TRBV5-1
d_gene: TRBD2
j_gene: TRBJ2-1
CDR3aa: CASRDGTSAYNEQFF
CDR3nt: TGCGCCAGCAGGGACGGGACTAGCGCCTACAATGAGCAGTTCTTC

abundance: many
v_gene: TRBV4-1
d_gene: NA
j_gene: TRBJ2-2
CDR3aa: CASSQDQGGIGELFF
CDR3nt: TGCGCCAGCAGCCAAGACCAGGGGGGAATCGGGGAGCTGTTTTTT

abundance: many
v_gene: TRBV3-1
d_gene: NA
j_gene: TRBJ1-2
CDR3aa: CASSQGRGGNGYTF
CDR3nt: TGTGCCAGCAGCCAAGGGAGGGGAGGGAATGGCTACACCTTC

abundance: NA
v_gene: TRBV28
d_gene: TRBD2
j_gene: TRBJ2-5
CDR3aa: CASSLLAGAFQETQYF
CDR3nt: TGTGCCAGCAGTTTACTAGCGGGAGCCTTCCAAGAGACCCAGTACTTC

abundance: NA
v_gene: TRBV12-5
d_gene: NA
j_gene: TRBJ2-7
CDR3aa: CASGSHEQYF
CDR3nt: TGTGCTAGCGGGAGCCACGAGCAGTACTTC

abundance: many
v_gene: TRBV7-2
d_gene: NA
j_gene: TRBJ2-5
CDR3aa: CASSPIRETQYF
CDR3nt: TGTGCCAGCAGCCCCATCCGGGAGACCCAGTACTTC

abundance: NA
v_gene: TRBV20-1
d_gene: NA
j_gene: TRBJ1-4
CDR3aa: CSARAPGRSGNTSYMSLFF
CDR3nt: TGCAGTGCTAGGGCCCCAGGGCGCTCTGGAAACACCAGCTATATGTCTCTGTTTTTT

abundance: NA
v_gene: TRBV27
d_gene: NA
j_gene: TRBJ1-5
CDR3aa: CASSPPGHGQPQHF
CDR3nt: TGTGCCAGCAGTCCCCCAGGGCACGGGCAGCCCCAGCATTTT

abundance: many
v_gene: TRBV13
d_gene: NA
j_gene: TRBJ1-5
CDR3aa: CASSLMGADQPQHF
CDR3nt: TGTGCCAGCAGCTTAATGGGGGCAGATCAGCCCCAGCATTTT

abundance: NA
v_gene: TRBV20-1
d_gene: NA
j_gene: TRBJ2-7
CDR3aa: CSASSVGPGGDEQCF
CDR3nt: TGCAGTGCTAGTTCCGTCGGGCCAGGGGGGGACGAGCAGTGCTTC

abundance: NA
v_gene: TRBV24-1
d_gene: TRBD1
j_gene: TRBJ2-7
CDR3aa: CATSRRDRDRNEQYF
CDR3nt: TGTGCCACCAGTCGCCGGGACAGGGATCGCAATGAGCAGTACTTC

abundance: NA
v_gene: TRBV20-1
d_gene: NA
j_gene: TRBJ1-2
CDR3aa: CSARVLGEANYGYTF
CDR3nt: TGCAGTGCTAGAGTTTTGGGGGAAGCTAACTATGGCTACACCTTC

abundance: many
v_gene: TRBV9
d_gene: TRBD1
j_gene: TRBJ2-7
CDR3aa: CASSGQGQGEQYF
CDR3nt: TGTGCCAGCAGCGGACAGGGGCAAGGCGAGCAGTACTTC

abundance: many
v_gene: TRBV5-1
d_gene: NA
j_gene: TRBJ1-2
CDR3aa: CASSWYANYGYTF
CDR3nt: TGCGCCAGCAGCTGGTACGCAAACTATGGCTACACCTTC

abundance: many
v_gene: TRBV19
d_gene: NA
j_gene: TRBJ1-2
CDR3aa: CASSPAHENYGYTF
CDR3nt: TGTGCCAGTAGTCCAGCGCATGAAAACTATGGCTACACCTTC

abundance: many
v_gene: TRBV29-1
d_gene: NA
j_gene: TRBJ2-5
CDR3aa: CSVEGPSRGREPQETQYF
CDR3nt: TGCAGCGTTGAAGGGCCGAGTCGCGGCAGGGAGCCCCAAGAGACCCAGTACTTC

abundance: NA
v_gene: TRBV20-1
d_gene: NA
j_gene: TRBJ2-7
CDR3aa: CSGHESYEQYF
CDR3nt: TGCAGTGGACATGAATCCTACGAGCAGTACTTC

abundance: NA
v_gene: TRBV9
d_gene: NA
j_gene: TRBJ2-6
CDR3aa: CASSVAGQEGLYSEANVLTF
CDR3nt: TGTGCCAGCAGCGTCGCCGGACAGGAGGGGCTTTACTCCGAAGCCAACGTCCTGACTTTC

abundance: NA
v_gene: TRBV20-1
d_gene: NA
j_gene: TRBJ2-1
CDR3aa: CSARDQRGLYNEQFF
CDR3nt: TGCAGTGCTAGAGATCAGAGGGGACTCTACAATGAGCAGTTCTTC

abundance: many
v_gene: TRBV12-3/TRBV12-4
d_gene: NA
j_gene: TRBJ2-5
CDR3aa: CASSRRVSKETQYF
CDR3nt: TGTGCCAGCAGTAGACGGGTATCGAAAGAGACCCAGTACTTC

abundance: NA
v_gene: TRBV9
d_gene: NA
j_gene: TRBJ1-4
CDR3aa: CASGLWGSTVQLFF
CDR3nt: TGTGCCAGCGGTTTATGGGGCTCGACAGTACAACTGTTTTTT

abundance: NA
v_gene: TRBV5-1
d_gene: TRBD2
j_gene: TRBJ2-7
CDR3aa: CASSSRTSGSFLTYEQYF
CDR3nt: TGCGCCAGCAGCTCCAGGACTAGCGGGAGTTTCCTAACCTACGAGCAGTACTTC

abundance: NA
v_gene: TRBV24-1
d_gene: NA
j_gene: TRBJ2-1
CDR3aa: CATSDLAGDRYNEQFF
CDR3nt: TGTGCCACCAGTGATTTGGCTGGGGACCGCTACAATGAGCAGTTCTTC

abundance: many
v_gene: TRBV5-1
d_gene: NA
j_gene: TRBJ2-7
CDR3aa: CASSGDFRDGEQYF
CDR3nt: TGCGCCAGTTCGGGAGACTTTAGGGACGGGGAGCAGTACTTC

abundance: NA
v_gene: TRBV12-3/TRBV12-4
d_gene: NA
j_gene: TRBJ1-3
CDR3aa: CASSPDSTSGNTIYF
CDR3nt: TGTGCCAGCAGTCCGGACAGCACCTCTGGAAACACCATATATTTT

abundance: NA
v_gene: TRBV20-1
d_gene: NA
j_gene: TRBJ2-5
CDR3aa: CSARESGSSQETQYF
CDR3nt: TGCAGTGCTAGAGAGTCAGGCTCGAGCCAAGAGACCCAGTACTTC

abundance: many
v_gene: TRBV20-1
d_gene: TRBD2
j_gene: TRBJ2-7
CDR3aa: CSARGERGDFEQYF
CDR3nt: TGCAGTGCTAGGGGCGAGCGGGGGGACTTCGAGCAGTACTTC

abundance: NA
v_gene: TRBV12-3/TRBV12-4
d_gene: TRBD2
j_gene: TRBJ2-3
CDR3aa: CASSLSGTNSDTQYF
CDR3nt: TGTGCCAGCAGTCTCTCCGGGACTAATTCAGATACGCAGTATTTT

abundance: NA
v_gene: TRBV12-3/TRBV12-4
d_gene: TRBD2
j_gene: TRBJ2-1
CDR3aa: CASSLSAGGVSEQFF
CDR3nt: TGTGCCAGCAGCTTATCTGCGGGGGGCGTTAGTGAGCAGTTCTTC

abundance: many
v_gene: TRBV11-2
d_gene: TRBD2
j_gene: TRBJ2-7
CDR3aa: CASSLVATGGIYEQYF
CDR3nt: TGTGCCAGCAGCTTAGTGGCGACGGGAGGGATCTACGAGCAGTACTTC

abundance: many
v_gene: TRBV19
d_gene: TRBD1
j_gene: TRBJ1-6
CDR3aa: CASRTGLGSPLHF
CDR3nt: TGTGCCAGTCGGACAGGGTTGGGATCACCCCTCCACTTT

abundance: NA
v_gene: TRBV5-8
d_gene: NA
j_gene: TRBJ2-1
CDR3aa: CASSSSRTPLEQFF
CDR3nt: TGTGCCAGCAGTTCCTCTCGGACGCCTTTGGAGCAGTTCTTC

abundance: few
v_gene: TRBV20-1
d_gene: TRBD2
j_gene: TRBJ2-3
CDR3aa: CSAVGALAGSTDTQYF
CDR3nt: TGCAGTGCCGTAGGGGCCCTAGCGGGAAGCACAGATACGCAGTATTTT

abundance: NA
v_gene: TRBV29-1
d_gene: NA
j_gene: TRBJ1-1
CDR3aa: CSLWTDHLNTEAFF
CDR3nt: TGCAGCCTCTGGACGGACCACTTGAACACTGAAGCTTTCTTT

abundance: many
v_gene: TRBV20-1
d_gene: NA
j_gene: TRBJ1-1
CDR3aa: CSAPGTEAFF
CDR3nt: TGCAGTGCTCCCGGGACTGAAGCTTTCTTT

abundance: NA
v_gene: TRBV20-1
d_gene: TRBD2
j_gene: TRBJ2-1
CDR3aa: CSAKREWEYNGQFF
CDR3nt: TGCAGTGCAAAGCGGGAGTGGGAGTACAATGGGCAGTTCTTC

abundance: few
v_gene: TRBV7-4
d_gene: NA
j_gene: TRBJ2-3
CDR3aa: CASSLSSAGYTDTQYF
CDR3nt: TGTGCCAGCAGCTTATCTTCGGCGGGGTACACAGATACGCAGTATTTT

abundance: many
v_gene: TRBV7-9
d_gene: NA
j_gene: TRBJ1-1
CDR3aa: CASSNMGTVNTEAFF
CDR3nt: TGTGCCAGCAGCAATATGGGAACGGTGAACACTGAAGCTTTCTTT